This T cell receptor (beta chain) was profiled in a study of metastatic and nonmetastatic thyroid tumors. Nobody among the patients had been given any treatment before thyroid surgery. TCRdb re-called the PCR reads with MiXCR. The sample consists of about 24,000 clones, 21% of them appearing once. CDR1 and CDR2 from the germline V gene are MNHEY and SMNVEV (reference sequence). The CDR3 length is 16 residues. V was trimmed by 8 bases and J by 2 bases, leaving 16 bases between them. Sequencing input: blood. The chain uses TRBV27 and TRBJ2-6, with D possibly being TRBD1 or TRBD2 (5 bases each). The receptor was derived from a male donor with papillary thyroid cancer or a benign thyroid nodule (not recorded which). Some clones in this sample may be carry-over from other donors' samples. CDR3 loop: CASGISGPTGANVLTF. The CDR3 region has the DNA TGTGCCAGCGGTATATCGGGACCCACTGGGGCCAACGTCCTGACTTTC. The whole variable domain, remainder taken from reference TRBV27 and TRBJ2-6, is EAQVTQNPRYLITVTGKKLTVTCSQNMNHEYMSWYRQDPGLGLRQIYYSMNVEVTDKGDVPEGYKVSRKEKRNFPLILESPSPNQTSLYFCASGISGPTGANVLTFGAGSRLTVL.